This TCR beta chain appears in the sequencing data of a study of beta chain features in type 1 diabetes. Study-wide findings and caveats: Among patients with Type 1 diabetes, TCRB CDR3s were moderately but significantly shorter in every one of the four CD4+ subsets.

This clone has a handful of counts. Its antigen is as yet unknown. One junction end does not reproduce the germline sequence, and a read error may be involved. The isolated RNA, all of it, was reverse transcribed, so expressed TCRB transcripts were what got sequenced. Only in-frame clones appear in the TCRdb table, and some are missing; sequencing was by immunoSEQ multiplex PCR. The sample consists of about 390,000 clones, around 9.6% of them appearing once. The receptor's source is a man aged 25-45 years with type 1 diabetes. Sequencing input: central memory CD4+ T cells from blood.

The CDR3: CASSLSTSGNEQFF. The CDR3 nucleotides read TGTGCTAGCAGCTTAAGTACTAGCGGCAATGAGCAGTTCTTC. The gene calls are TRBV7-7 and TRBJ2-1, with 8 bases fitting TRBD2. The CDR3 runs to 14 residues. Germline V gives CDR1 SSHAT, CDR2 FNYEAQ (reference sequence). Looking up the rest from reference TRBV7-7 and TRBJ2-1 gives the full variable domain: GAGVSQSPRYKVTKRGQDVTLRCDPISSHATLYWYQQALGQGPEFLTYFNYEAQPDKSGLPSDRFSAERPEGSISTLTIQRTEQRDSAMYRCASSLSTSGNEQFFGPGTRLTVL.